This T cell receptor (beta chain) comes out of a study of T-cell reconstitution after alpha-beta-depleted transplantation in children. This sample's TCRbeta library carried unique molecular identifier barcodes. TCRdb re-derived calls from the PCR reads in MiXCR, one entry per CDR3 protein. The sample holds more than 200,000 distinct CDR3 sequences, around 25% seen once. In germline, CDR1 is SGHTA, CDR2 FQGTGA. The CDR3 contains 14 residues. Trimming shortened V by 4 bases and J by 2 bases, and 11 bases separated the two germline ends. This clonotype was observed at least ten times. This clonotype was sampled from a girl aged 2-10 years with Fanconi anemia, due to receive a stem cell transplant. V and J are TRBV7-3 and TRBJ2-5, with a tentative D call TRBD1 (6 bases). Sequencing used PBMCs, obtained before TCRalphabeta/CD19-depleted stem cell transplant. The CDR3 DNA sequence: TGTGCCAGCAGCTCATGGGGGCATCAAGAGACCCAGTACTTC. It codes for CASSSWGHQETQYF.